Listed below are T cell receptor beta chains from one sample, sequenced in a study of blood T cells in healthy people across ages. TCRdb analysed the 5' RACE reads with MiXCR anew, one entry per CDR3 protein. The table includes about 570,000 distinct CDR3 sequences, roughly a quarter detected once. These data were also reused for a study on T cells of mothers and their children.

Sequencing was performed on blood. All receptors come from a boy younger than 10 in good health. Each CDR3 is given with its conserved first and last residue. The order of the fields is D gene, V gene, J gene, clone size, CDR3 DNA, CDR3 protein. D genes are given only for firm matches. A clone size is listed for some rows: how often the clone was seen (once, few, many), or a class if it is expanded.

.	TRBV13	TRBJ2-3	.	TGTGCCAGCAGCTTAAGGGATGTTGGCACAGATACGCAGTATTTT	CASSLRDVGTDTQYF
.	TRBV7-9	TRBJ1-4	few	TGTGCCAGCAGCTTAGCGGGGCCAGAAAATGAAAAACTGTTTTTT	CASSLAGPENEKLFF
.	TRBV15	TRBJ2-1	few	TGTGCCACCAGCAGAGATGGGAGCGGAGCCTACAATGAGCAGTTCTTC	CATSRDGSGAYNEQFF
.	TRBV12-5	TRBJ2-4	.	TGTGCTAGTGGACTGAGGGGAGACATTCAGTACTTC	CASGLRGDIQYF
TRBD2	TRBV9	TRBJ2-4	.	TGTGCCAGCAGCGTAGATCAACTAGCGGGTTCAAACATTCAGTACTTC	CASSVDQLAGSNIQYF
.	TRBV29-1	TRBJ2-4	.	TGCAGCGTTGGACAGGAAAACATTCAGTACTTC	CSVGQENIQYF
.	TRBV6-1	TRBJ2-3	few	TGTGCCAGCAGTGATAACAGAGATACGCAGTATTTT	CASSDNRDTQYF
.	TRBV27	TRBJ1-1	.	TGTGCCACCAGCCCAGAGAGGAACACTGAAGCTTTCTTT	CATSPERNTEAFF
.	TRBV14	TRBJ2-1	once	TGTGCCAGCAGCCAGTGGGACGGAAAGAATGAGCAGTTCTTC	CASSQWDGKNEQFF
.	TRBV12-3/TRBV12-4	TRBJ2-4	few	TGTGCCAGCAGTTCTACACCGGGCCCCCGCGGAAACATTCAGTACTTC	CASSSTPGPRGNIQYF
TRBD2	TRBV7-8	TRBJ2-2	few	TGTGCCATCCACAATACGGGGGGGCCGGGAGCCCGAACCGGGGAGCTGTTTTTT	CAIHNTGGPGARTGELFF
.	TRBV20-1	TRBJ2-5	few	TGCAGTGCCCCGACGGGGGGCCCTCAAGAGACCCAGTACTTC	CSAPTGGPQETQYF
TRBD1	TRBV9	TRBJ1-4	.	TGTGCCAGCAGCGTTAGCGGGACAGATGAAAAACTGTTTTTT	CASSVSGTDEKLFF
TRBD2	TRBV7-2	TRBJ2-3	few	TGTGCCAGCAGCCTCAGCGGGACGCCAGATACGCAGTATTTT	CASSLSGTPDTQYF
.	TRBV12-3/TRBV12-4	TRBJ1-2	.	TGTGCCAGCAGCCTTGCGAGCATCGGGACTTACTATGGCTACACCTTC	CASSLASIGTYYGYTF
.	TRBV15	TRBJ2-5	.	TGTGCCACCAGCAGCCTCAGTTTGGGCCAGTACTTC	CATSSLSLGQYF
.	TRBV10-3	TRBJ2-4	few	TGTGCCATCAGTGAGAATTATGGTAGCGGAATCAGGGCCAAAAACATTCAGTACTTC	CAISENYGSGIRAKNIQYF
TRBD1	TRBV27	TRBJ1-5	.	TGTGCCAGCAGTCCCGGACAGGGGTATCGGCCCCAGCATTTT	CASSPGQGYRPQHF
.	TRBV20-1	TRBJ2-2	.	TGCAGTGCTAGACGGCGAGGCAGACGGGCCAACACCGGGGTGCTGTTTTTT	CSARRRGRRANTGVLFF
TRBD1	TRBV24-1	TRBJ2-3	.	TGTGCCACCAGTTTGGGACAGGGGAACACAGATACGCAGTATTTT	CATSLGQGNTDTQYF
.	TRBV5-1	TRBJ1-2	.	TGCGCCAGCACCCGGTCGGCGGACAGCAACTATGGCTACACCTTC	CASTRSADSNYGYTF
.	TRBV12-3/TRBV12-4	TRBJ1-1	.	TGTGCCAGCACCGAACGGGCGGCCAGTGAAGCTTTCTTT	CASTERAASEAFF
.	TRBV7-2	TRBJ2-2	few	TGCGCCAGCAGCCGGGGTGGGGGCACCGGGGAGCTGTTTTTT	CASSRGGGTGELFF
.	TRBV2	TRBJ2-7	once	TGTGCCAGCAGTGAAGTCGGAAACTACGAGCAGTACTTC	CASSEVGNYEQYF
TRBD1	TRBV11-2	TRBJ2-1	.	TGTGCCAGCAGCTTTGACAGGGACCTGAACAATGAGCAGTTCTTC	CASSFDRDLNNEQFF
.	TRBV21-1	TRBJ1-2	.	TGTGCCAGCAGCAAAGCAGGGGGAGAGTATGGCTACACCTTC	CASSKAGGEYGYTF
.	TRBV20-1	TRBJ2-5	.	TGCAGTGCTAGAGATGGCCTTGACAGTCAAGAGACCCAGTACTTC	CSARDGLDSQETQYF
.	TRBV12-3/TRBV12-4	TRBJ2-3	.	TGTGCCGGCAGTTTGGCAGGGTCGGTCACAGATACGCAGTATTTT	CAGSLAGSVTDTQYF
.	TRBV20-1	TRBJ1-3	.	TGCAGTGTTGCGGGCTTCTCTGGAAACACCATATATTTT	CSVAGFSGNTIYF
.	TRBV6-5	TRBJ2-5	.	TGTGCCAGCAGTTACTCGAGGCAGACTAAAGAGACCCAGTACTTC	CASSYSRQTKETQYF
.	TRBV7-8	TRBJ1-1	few	TGTGCCAGCAGCCCCCGGGGCGGGGGTATGAACACTGAAGCTTTCTTT	CASSPRGGGMNTEAFF
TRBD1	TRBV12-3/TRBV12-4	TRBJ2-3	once	TGTGCCAGCAGTGAACAGGACAGGGCTAATACGCAGTATTTT	CASSEQDRANTQYF
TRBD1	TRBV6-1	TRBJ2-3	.	TGTGCCAGCACCGGGACAGGGGGCGCGGTAGATACGCAGTATTTT	CASTGTGGAVDTQYF
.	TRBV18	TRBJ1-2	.	TGTGCCAGCTGGGTAACAGGAGAGCCTTATGGCTACACCTTC	CASWVTGEPYGYTF
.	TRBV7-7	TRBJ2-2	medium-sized	TGTGCTAGCAGCTTAGCGCCAGGGGCCGGGGAGCTGTTTTTT	CASSLAPGAGELFF
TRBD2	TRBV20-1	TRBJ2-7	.	TGCAGTGCCTTACCGAGGCGGGAGTCGTACGAGCAGTACTTC	CSALPRRESYEQYF
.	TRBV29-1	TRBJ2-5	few	TGCAGCGTCGCCTTAGAGAACGGGGAGACCCAGTACTTC	CSVALENGETQYF
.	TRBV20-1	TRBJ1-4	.	TGCAGTGCATCTCGGGGCGGCGATGAAAAACTGTTTTTT	CSASRGGDEKLFF
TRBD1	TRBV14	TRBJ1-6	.	TGTGCCAGCGGCCTGACAGGGTTCGGTTCACCCCTCCACTTT	CASGLTGFGSPLHF
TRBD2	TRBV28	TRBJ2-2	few	TGTGCCAGCAGGTCGAGCGGGAGTTTCGCCGGGGAGCTGTTTTTT	CASRSSGSFAGELFF
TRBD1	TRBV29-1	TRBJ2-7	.	TGCAGCCTTGATTCGGGACAGGGTGGCGAGCAGTACTTC	CSLDSGQGGEQYF
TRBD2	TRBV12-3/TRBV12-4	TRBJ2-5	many	TGTGCCAGCAGCCCGACTAGCTCGTACCAAGAGACCCAGTACTTC	CASSPTSSYQETQYF
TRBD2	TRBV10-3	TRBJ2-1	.	TGTGCCATCAGTACCGGACTAGCGGGACCTCCGGATGAGCAGTTCTTC	CAISTGLAGPPDEQFF
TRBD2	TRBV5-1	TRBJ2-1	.	TGCGCCAGCAGCCCCGAAGGAAGCGGGAGTTGGAATGAGCAGTTCTTC	CASSPEGSGSWNEQFF
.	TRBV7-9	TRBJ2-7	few	TGTGCCAGCAGCTTAGTAGTCAGTGCCTACGAGCAGTACTTC	CASSLVVSAYEQYF
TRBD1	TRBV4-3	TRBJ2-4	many	TGCGCCAGCAGCGCCCGACAGGGGGACATTCAGTACTTC	CASSARQGDIQYF
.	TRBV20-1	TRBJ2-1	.	TGCGGTGCCCGTTTCGCTTCAGAGCAGTTCTTC	CGARFASEQFF
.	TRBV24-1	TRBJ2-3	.	TGTGCCACCAGTGGTGGGGGTAGCACAGATACGCAGTATTTT	CATSGGGSTDTQYF
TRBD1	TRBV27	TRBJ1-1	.	TGTGCCAGCAGTCCCGGGACAGGGTGGAATGCTTTCTTT	CASSPGTGWNAFF
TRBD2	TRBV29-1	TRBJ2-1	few	TGCAGCGGCTTTAGCGGGATTCGGAATGAGCAGTTCTTC	CSGFSGIRNEQFF
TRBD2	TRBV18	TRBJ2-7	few	TGTGCCAGCTCACCACCCCTAGCGGGAGTCTACGAGCAGTACTTC	CASSPPLAGVYEQYF
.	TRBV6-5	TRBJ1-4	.	TGTGCCAGCAGTTACCCGGGACGGAATAATGAAAAACTGTTTTTT	CASSYPGRNNEKLFF
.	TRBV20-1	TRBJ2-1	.	TGCAGTGAAGCAGGCTCCTACAATGAGCAGTTCTTC	CSEAGSYNEQFF
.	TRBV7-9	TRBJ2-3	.	TGTGCCAGCAGCTCACTAGACCCGGGCACGCAGTATTTT	CASSSLDPGTQYF